The clone carrying this T cell receptor (beta chain) showed up just a few times. Its antigen is as yet unknown. The record originates from a study of shared clonotypes between healthy human individuals. Across the whole study: For every donor, three CD4 naive, three CD4 memory, two CD8 naive and one CD8 memory plates were used.

The repertoire was sequenced with immunoSEQ multiplex PCR; TCRdb's copy has only in-frame clones and lacks some. The sample gives over a million clones, about 80% of which show up once; approximately 1.5% is in the top ten. Trimming took off 6 bases at V and 4 bases at J, with 12 bases between the two ends. The CDR3 runs 14 residues. Germline loops: CDR1 SNHLY, CDR2 FYNNEI. Findings and limits, study-wide: Naive subsets generally had larger estimated richness than memory subsets. Clonotype sharing levels among donors were expected to vary with sequencing depth.

The sequenced sample consisted of memory CD4+ T cells sorted from blood. Subset here: CD45RA-negative fraction. The chain links TRBV2 to TRBJ2-2; D may be TRBD2 (7 bases). The TCR sequence derives from a man between 18 and 35 years old in good health. CDR3: CASRAGAITGELFF. CDR3 in DNA: TGTGCCAGCAGGGCGGGGGCCATCACCGGGGAGCTGTTTTTT.